This T cell receptor (beta chain) was retrieved from a study of T-cell memory formation after mild COVID-19. Study-wide context: There were largely donor-specific TCR clusters. Broader study findings: Some SARS-CoV-2-responding clones were already detected in memory before infection. Clones that contracted clustered mainly in CM and EM if CD4+ and in EMRA if CD8+.

This clonotype has more than one count but fewer than ten. Its antigen is unidentified. Each CDR3 protein is one row after TCRdb ran MiXCR on the 5' RACE reads. This table has a few hundred thousand distinct CDR3 sequences, 8.2% appearing once. The CDR3 has 13 amino acids. V lost 5 bases and J lost 4, with 8 bases in between. Germline assignment: CDR1 SGHVS and CDR2 FNYEAQ. The TCR comes from a man between 18 and 29 years old who had mild COVID-19 (a few samples of this study predate the infection). Cell type and time point are not known. Input material: PBMCs or a T cell subset sorted from them (not recorded which). This chain joins TRBV7-6 and TRBJ2-2, with a possible D match to TRBD2 (6 bases). The CDR3 reads CASSDGGTGELFF. CDR3 sequence (DNA): TGTGCCAGCAGCGACGGGGGCACCGGGGAGCTGTTTTTT.